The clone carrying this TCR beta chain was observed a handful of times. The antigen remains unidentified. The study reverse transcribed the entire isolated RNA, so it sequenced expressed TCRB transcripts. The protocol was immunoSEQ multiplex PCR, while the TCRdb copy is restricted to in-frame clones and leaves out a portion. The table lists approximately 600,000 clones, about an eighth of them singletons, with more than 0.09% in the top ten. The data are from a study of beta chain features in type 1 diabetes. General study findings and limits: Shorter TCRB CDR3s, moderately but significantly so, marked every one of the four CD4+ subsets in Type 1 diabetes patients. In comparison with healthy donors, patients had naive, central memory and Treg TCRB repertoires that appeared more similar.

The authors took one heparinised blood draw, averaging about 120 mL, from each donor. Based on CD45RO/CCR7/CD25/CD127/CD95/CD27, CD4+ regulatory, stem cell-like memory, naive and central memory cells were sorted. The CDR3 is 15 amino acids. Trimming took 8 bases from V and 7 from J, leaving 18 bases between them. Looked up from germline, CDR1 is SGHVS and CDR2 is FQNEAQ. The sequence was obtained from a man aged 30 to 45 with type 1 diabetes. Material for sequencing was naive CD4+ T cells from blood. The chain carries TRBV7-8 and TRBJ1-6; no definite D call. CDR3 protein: CASGPVVVRNSPLHF. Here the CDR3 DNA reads TGTGCCAGCGGCCCTGTGGTCGTCCGGAATTCACCCCTCCACTTT. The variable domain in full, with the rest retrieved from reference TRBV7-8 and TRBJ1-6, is GAGVSQSPRYKVAKRGQDVALRCDPISGHVSLFWYQQALGQGPEFLTYFQNEAQLDKSGLPSDRFFAERPEGSVSTLKIQRTQQEDSAVYLCASGPVVVRNSPLHFGNGTRLTVT.